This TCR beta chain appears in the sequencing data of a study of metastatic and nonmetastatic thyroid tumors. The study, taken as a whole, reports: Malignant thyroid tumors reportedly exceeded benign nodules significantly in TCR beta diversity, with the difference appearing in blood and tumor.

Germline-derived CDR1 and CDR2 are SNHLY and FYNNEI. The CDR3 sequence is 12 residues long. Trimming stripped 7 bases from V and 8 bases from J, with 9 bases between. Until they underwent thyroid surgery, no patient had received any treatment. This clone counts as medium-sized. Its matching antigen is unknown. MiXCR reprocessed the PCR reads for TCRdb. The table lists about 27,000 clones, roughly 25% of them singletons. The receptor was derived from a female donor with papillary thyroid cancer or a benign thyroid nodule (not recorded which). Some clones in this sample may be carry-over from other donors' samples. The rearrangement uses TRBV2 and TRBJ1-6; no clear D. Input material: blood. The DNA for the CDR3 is TGTGCCAGCACCCCTACCCATTCACCCCTCCACTTT. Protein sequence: CASTPTHSPLHF.